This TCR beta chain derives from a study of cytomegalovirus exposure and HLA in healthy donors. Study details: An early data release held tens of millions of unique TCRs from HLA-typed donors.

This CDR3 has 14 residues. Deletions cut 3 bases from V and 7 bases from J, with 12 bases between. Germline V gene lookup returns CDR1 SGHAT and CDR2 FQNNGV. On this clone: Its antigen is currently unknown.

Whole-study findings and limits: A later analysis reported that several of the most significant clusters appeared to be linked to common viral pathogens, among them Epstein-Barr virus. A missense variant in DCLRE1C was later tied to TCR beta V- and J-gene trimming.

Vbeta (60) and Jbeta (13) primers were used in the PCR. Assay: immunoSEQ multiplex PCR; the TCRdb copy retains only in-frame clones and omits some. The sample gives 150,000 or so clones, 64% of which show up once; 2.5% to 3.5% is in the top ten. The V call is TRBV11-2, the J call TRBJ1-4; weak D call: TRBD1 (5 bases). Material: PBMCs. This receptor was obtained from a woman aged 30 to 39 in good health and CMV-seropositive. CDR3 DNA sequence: TGTGCCAGCAGCTTTGGGGGGTCTGGTGAAAAACTGTTTTTT. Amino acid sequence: CASSFGGSGEKLFF. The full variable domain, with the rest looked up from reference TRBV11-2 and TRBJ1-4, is EAGVAQSPRYKIIEKRQSVAFWCNPISGHATLYWYQQILGQGPKLLIQFQNNGVVDDSQLPKDRFSAERLKGVDSTLKIQPAKLEDSAVYLCASSFGGSGEKLFFGSGTQLSVL.